This TCR beta chain was recorded in a study of blood T cell repertoires in COVID-19. Study information: Acute and convalescent COVID-19 samples came from the United States, Italy and Spain. Sources were T cells, B-cell-depleted T cells, or PBMCs; the material itself was cDNA or gDNA.

In the authors' methods: From reference gene primer amplification, estimates of nucleated cell counts were derived. Measured with immunoSEQ multiplex PCR; TCRdb has only the in-frame clones, and not every one. D and trimming come from the DNA, and the V and J calls and clone size come from that table. The repertoire consists of 28,000 or so clones, with roughly 88% occurring once and the leading ten covering about 29%. Germline CDR1 ENHRY, CDR2 SYGVKD. V shed 7 bases and J 1 base; nucleotides not matched to a gene: 4. The CDR3 spans 14 residues. The rearrangement links TRBV10-3 to TRBJ1-2; 9 bases match TRBD1. The source of this sequence is a woman aged 80 or over with COVID-19, enrolled during active disease. The material sequenced was peripheral blood. The CDR3 spells CAITGTGFNYGYTF. CDR3 nucleotides: TGTGCCATCACTGGGACAGGGTTTAACTATGGCTACACCTTC.